This entry features one T cell receptor (beta chain) sequence. Trimming removed 2 bases from V and 0 bases from J; junction bases left unmatched: 1. CDR1 SGHVS and CDR2 FNYEAQ come from the germline V gene. The CDR3 is made up of 15 amino acids. These data come from a study of T cell responses to AZD1222 COVID-19 vaccine. Libraries were prepared by immunoSEQ multiplex PCR; TCRdb keeps only in-frame clonotypes and omits some of them. Altogether 130,000 or so clones are present, around 87% being singletons, with the ten largest covering around 3.1%. The specimen comprised peripheral blood, sampled on day 0 of AZD1222 vaccination. This receptor was obtained from an adult in good health. The V and J genes are TRBV7-6 and TRBJ1-3, with 7 bases fitting TRBD1. The CDR3 nucleotides are TGTGCCAGCAGCTTAAGGGACAGCTCTGGAAACACCATATATTTT. As protein: CASSLRDSSGNTIYF. Variable domain in full (rest from reference TRBV7-6 and TRBJ1-3): GAGVSQSPRYKVTKRGQDVALRCDPISGHVSLYWYRQALGQGPEFLTYFNYEAQQDKSGLPNDRFSAERPEGSISTLTIQRTEQRDSAMYRCASSLRDSSGNTIYFGEGSWLTVV.